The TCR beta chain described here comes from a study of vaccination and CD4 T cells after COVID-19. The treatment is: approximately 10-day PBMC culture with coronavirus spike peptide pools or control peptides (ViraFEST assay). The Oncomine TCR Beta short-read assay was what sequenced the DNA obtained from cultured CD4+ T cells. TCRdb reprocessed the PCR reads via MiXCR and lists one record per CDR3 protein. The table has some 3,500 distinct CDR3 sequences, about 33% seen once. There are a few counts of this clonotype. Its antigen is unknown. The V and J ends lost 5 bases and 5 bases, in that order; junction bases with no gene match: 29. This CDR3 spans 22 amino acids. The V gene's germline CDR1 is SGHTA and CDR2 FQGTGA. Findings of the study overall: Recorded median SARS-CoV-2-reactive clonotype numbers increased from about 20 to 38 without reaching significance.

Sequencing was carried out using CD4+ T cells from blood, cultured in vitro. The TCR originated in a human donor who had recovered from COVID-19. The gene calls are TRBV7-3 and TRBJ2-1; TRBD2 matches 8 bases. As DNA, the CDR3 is TGTGCCAGCAGCCCTTGGGGTGGCGCGTCCACGAGGGCTAGCGGGTTGAACAATGAGCAGTTCTTC. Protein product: CASSPWGGASTRASGLNNEQFF.